The 26 T cell receptor beta chains below were found in one sample sequenced in a study of PD-1 blockade in classical Hodgkin lymphoma. Time point in this sample: cycle 4 day 1 (C4D1), after 6 weeks of nivolumab. Every one of the patients relapsed after autologous stem cell transplantation (brentuximab vedotin exposure was variable). Thawed PBMCs supplied CD8+ T cells via magnetic negative selection. Data came from immunoSEQ multiplex PCR; TCRdb stores just in-frame clones and leaves some out. There are some 2,700 clones in the sample; around 70% occur only once, and roughly two thirds lies in the top ten. The source was CD8+ T cells from blood, collected before the fourth cycle of nivolumab. The receptors come from a human donor with classical Hodgkin lymphoma.

By proportion, this clone is medium-sized. The chain is built from TRBV14 and TRBJ1-2; no reliable D call. Germline loops: CDR1 SGHDN, CDR2 FVKESK. CDR3 size: 13 residues. Trimming took off 0 bases at V and 8 bases at J, with 10 bases between the two ends. DNA of the CDR3: TGTGCCAGCAGCCAAGATCGGCGGAGCGGCTACACCTTC. It encodes CASSQDRRSGYTF.

The genes are TRBV9 and TRBJ1-2, with D tentatively TRBD1 (5 bases). Trimming removed 4 bases from V and 5 bases from J, with 24 bases in between. Germline V lookup: CDR1 SGDLS, CDR2 YYNGEE. This CDR3 comprises 17 residues. The CDR3, as DNA: TGTGCCAGCAGCCCGTCGCTGGACACCCCCAGATCATATGGCTACACCTTC. It codes for CASSPSLDTPRSYGYTF.

Only a few counts were recorded for this clone. The chain joins TRBV5-2 to TRBJ2-1; the D call of TRBD2 is as the table states it, not checked on the DNA. TRBV5-2 is a listed pseudogene. The CDR3 runs 12 residues. As DNA, the CDR3 is TGTGCCAGCAGCGGGTGGGACAATGAGCAGTTCTTC. Translated, it gives CASSGWDNEQFF.

The chain is built from TRBV7-9 and TRBJ2-7; TRBD1 agrees at 8 bases. V shed 5 bases, J shed 5 bases, and the junction held 11 bases outside the gene matches. CDR3 length: 15 residues. Germline V gives CDR1 SEHNR, CDR2 FQNEAQ (reference sequence). The CDR3 DNA reads TGTGCCAGCAGCGTATCAGGGGGCAGGGTTGACGAGCAGTACTTC. Translating it yields CASSVSGGRVDEQYF.

V usage is TRBV7-2 and J usage is TRBJ2-7; D could derive from TRBD1 or TRBD2 (5 bases each). The germline gives CDR1 SGHTA, CDR2 FQGNSA. The CDR3 is 15 residues long. Trimming stripped 6 bases from V and 4 bases from J, with 19 bases between. CDR3 DNA: TGTGCCAGCAGTCCGGGCAGGGACCCCGGGTACGAGCAGTACTTC. Translating it yields CASSPGRDPGYEQYF.

V is TRBV11-3 and J is TRBJ2-1, with 8 positions matching TRBD2. Trimming took 4 bases from V and 6 from J; bases not matched to a gene: 14. The V gene's germline CDR1 is SGHNT and CDR2 YENEEA. This CDR3 region has 17 residues. DNA of the CDR3: TGTGCCAGCAGCTCACGACGGACTAGCCTTCTAAGCAATGAGCAGTTCTTC. Its translation is CASSSRRTSLLSNEQFF.

There are a few counts of this clone. DNA of the CDR3: TGCGCCAGCAGCCAAGATGGTTGGACAGTCGAAGAAAAACTGTTTTTT. Translating gives CASSQDGWTVEEKLFF. This sequence joins TRBV4-3 and TRBJ1-4, with a possible D match to TRBD1 (6 bases). Trimming took off 0 bases at V and 8 bases at J, with 16 bases between the two ends. Germline V lookup: CDR1 LGHNA, CDR2 YSLEER. The CDR3 runs 16 residues.

The chain joins TRBV4-3 to TRBJ1-1; D gene uncertain. The CDR3 has 14 amino acids. Between the trimmed V and J ends, which lost 4 bases and 4 bases, there was a span of 13 bases. Germline loops: CDR1 LGHNA, CDR2 YSLEER. CDR3 in amino acids: CASSPDMTGTEAFF. The CDR3 bases are TGCGCCAGCAGCCCCGACATGACCGGCACTGAAGCTTTCTTT.

This chain links TRBV10-3 with TRBJ1-1; D may be TRBD1 (5 bases). This CDR3 contains 13 residues. Germline values: CDR1 ENHRY, CDR2 SYGVKD. V was cut by 2 bases and J by 4 bases, with 8 bases left in between. CDR3 residues: CAISEVGGTEAFF. CDR3 DNA sequence: TGTGCCATCAGTGAGGTGGGGGGCACTGAAGCTTTCTTT.

V gene TRBV27 combines with J gene TRBJ1-6; D perhaps matches TRBD1 (6 bases). Trimming took off 3 bases at V and 10 bases at J, with 16 bases between the two ends. Looked up from germline, CDR1 is MNHEY and CDR2 is SMNVEV (reference sequence). This CDR3 region has 15 residues. The CDR3 sequence is CASSFIAGDHSPLHF. In DNA form, the CDR3 reads TGTGCCAGCAGTTTTATAGCAGGGGATCACTCACCCCTCCACTTT.

V and J are TRBV9 and TRBJ2-7; 9 bases align to TRBD1. Germline CDR1 and CDR2: SGDLS and YYNGEE. Unmatched junction bases numbered 7, after V lost 1 base and J lost 5 bases. The CDR3 totals 15 residues. The CDR3 protein is CASSVSRQGEDEQYF. In nucleotides, the CDR3 is TGTGCCAGCAGCGTAAGTCGACAGGGGGAGGACGAGCAGTACTTC.

J is TRBJ2-3 and V is TRBV13; D possibly uses TRBD1 or TRBD2 (7 bases each). Germline CDR1 and CDR2: PRHDT and FYEKMQ (reference sequence). V lost 7 bases and J lost 1, with 15 bases in between. The CDR3 contains 15 residues. CDR3 sequence reads: CASIPQGRGTDTQYF. The DNA for the CDR3 is TGTGCCAGCATCCCACAGGGGAGGGGCACAGATACGCAGTATTTT. Filled out from reference TRBV13 and TRBJ2-3, the complete variable domain reads AAGVIQSPRHLIKEKRETATLKCYPIPRHDTVYWYQQGPGQDPQFLISFYEKMQSDKGSIPDRFSAQQFSDYHSELNMSSLELGDSALYFCASIPQGRGTDTQYFGPGTRLTVL.

This rearrangement joins TRBV27 to TRBJ1-4, with D unclear. The CDR3 sequence is 14 residues long. V was clipped by 6 bases and J by 8 bases, with 16 bases between them. Germline-derived CDR1 and CDR2 are MNHEY and SMNVEV (reference sequence). In nucleotides, the CDR3 is TGTGCCAGCAGCCCCGGACTCTTGGGGGAAAAACTGTTTTTT. Protein: CASSPGLLGEKLFF.

This clone has a handful of counts. As DNA, the CDR3 is TGTGCCAGCAGCTTAGCTAGCGGGAACGAGCAGTACTTC. Its translation is CASSLASGNEQYF. The rearrangement joins TRBV7-8 to TRBJ2-7; 8 bases match TRBD2. The V gene's germline CDR1 is SGHVS and CDR2 FQNEAQ. The CDR3 has 13 residues. V gave up 0 bases and J gave up 5 bases; unmatched junction bases: 0.

The V and J genes are TRBV5-1 and TRBJ2-1; D is unclear. Germline V CDR1 and CDR2: SGHRS, YFSETQ. V was trimmed by 6 bases and J by 7 bases, leaving 11 bases between them. The CDR3 contains 12 residues. The CDR3 DNA follows: TGCGCCAGCACCTATACCGGGAATGAGCAGTTCTTC. Protein sequence: CASTYTGNEQFF.

J is TRBJ1-4 and V is TRBV7-9; 7 positions match TRBD1. The V segment lost 4 bases and the J segment 6 bases; nucleotides outside the gene matches: 8. This CDR3 is built from 15 residues. Germline V gene data show CDR1 as SEHNR and CDR2 as FQNEAQ (reference sequence). CDR3 DNA: TGTGCCAGCAGCTCCTACAGGGGCAGGGATGAAAAACTGTTTTTT. Translated, it gives CASSSYRGRDEKLFF.

The chain links TRBV5-4 to TRBJ2-7, with 11 bases identical to TRBD2. The CDR3 is 16 residues long. The germline gives CDR1 SGHNT, CDR2 YYREEE (reference sequence). The J segment lost 7 bases and the V segment lost 4 bases, leaving 13 bases of the junction unmatched. CDR3 sequence: CASSPAGLAGGWEQYF. The CDR3 DNA reads TGTGCCAGCAGCCCGGCCGGCCTAGCGGGGGGCTGGGAGCAGTACTTC. The variable domain in full, completed from reference TRBV5-4 and TRBJ2-7, reads ETGVTQSPTHLIKTRGQQVTLRCSSQSGHNTVSWYQQALGQGPQFIFQYYREEENGRGNFPPRFSGLQFPNYSSELNVNALELDDSALYLCASSPAGLAGGWEQYFGPGTRLTVT.

The chain is built from TRBV27 and TRBJ1-2; a possible D gene is TRBD1 (6 bases). CDR1 and CDR2 from the germline V gene are MNHEY and SMNVEV (reference sequence). Trimming pared 5 bases from V and 8 bases from J, leaving 12 bases between. The CDR3 is made up of 12 amino acids. The CDR3 nucleotides read TGTGCCAGCAGTACAGGGTTAGTCGGCTACACCTTC. Amino acids: CASSTGLVGYTF.

This clone was seen more than once but under ten times. The chain carries TRBV30 and TRBJ2-2; perhaps TRBD2 as D (5 bases). The CDR3 spans 15 residues. V lost 3 bases and J lost 5, with 16 bases in between. Germline V gene lookup returns CDR1 GTSNPN and CDR2 SVGIG (reference sequence). In nucleotides, the CDR3 is TGTGCCTGGAGGCATCCCGGGATTTGGACCGGGGAGCTGTTTTTT. It translates to CAWRHPGIWTGELFF.

The V and J genes are TRBV5-1 and TRBJ1-5; D gene uncertain. Trimming stripped 4 bases from V and 7 bases from J, with 15 bases between. The CDR3 spans 14 residues. Looked up from germline, CDR1 is SGHRS and CDR2 is YFSETQ. The DNA for the CDR3 is TGCGCCAGCAGCCCCCTTGGTGTTTTGCAGCCCCAGCATTTT. It encodes CASSPLGVLQPQHF.

This clone turned up a few times. The chain is built from TRBV11-3 and TRBJ2-7; the D call may be TRBD1 or TRBD2 (5 bases each). Germline CDR1 SGHNT, CDR2 YENEEA. V dropped 6 bases and J dropped 1 base, with 10 bases sitting between them. CDR3 length equals 13 residues. DNA for the CDR3: TGTGCCAGCAGAGAGGGGTTATCCTACGAGCAGTACTTC. It translates to CASREGLSYEQYF.

The J gene is TRBJ1-1, the V gene TRBV6-5; D not certain. Germline V gives CDR1 MNHEY, CDR2 SVGAGI. V lost 2 bases, J lost 8 bases, and 15 bases lay in between. CDR3 length: 14 residues. CDR3 in DNA: TGTGCCAGCAGTTACGACAAGGAGGTTGCGGAAGCTTTCTTT. Amino acid sequence: CASSYDKEVAEAFF.

This chain joins TRBV19 and TRBJ2-1; D is possibly TRBD1 (6 bases). The germline V gene encodes CDR1 LNHDA and CDR2 SQIVND (reference sequence). CDR3 length equals 15 residues. V was shortened by 3 bases and J by 2 bases, with 11 bases between the two germline ends. The CDR3 DNA reads TGTGCCAGTAGTATGCTCCAGGGGACCTACAATGAGCAGTTCTTC. Amino acid sequence: CASSMLQGTYNEQFF.

The CDR3 DNA reads TGCGCCAGCAGCCCGGGGTCCCGCGAGGAGCAGTTCTTC. Translated, it gives CASSPGSREEQFF. This sequence joins TRBV4-3 and TRBJ2-1, with D possibly matching TRBD2 (5 bases). V lost 4 bases, J lost 10 bases, and 14 bases lay in between. The CDR3 is made up of 13 amino acids. Germline CDR1 and CDR2: LGHNA and YSLEER.

The rearrangement links TRBV30 to TRBJ1-2, with D unclear. From germline, CDR1 is GTSNPN and CDR2 SVGIG (reference sequence). V was trimmed by 2 bases and J by 8 bases, leaving 9 bases between them. There are 11 residues in the CDR3. DNA of the CDR3: TGTGCCTGGAGTCTTGAGAGAGGCTACACCTTC. It specifies CAWSLERGYTF.

The chain uses TRBV29-1 and TRBJ2-5; 12 bases match TRBD1. The J call may be mistaken, given a closer DNA end match to TRBJ2-7. Germline CDR1 and CDR2: SQVTM and ANQGSEA. The CDR3 sequence is 15 residues long. As DNA, the CDR3 is TGCAGCGTTGGCGAAGGGACAGGGGGCCCCTACGAGCAGTACTTC. It translates to CSVGEGTGGPYEQYF.